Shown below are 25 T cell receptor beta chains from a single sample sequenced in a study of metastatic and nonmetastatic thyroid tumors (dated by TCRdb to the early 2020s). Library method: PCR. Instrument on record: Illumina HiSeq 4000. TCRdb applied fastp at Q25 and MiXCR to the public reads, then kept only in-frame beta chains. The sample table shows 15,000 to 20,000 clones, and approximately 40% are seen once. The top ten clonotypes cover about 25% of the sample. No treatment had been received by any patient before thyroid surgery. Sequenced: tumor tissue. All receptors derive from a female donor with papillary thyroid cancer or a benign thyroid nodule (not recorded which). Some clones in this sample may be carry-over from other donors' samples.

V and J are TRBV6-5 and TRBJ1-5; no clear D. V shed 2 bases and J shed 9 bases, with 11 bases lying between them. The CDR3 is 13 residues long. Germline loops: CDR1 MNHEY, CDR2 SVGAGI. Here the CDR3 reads CASSYPFIGPQHF. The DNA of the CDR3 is TGTGCCAGCAGTTACCCGTTTATCGGGCCCCAGCATTTT.

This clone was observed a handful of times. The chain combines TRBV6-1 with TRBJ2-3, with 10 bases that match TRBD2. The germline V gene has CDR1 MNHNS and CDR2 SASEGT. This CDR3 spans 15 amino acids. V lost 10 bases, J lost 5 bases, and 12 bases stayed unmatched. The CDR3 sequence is CATKKREGLRDTQYF. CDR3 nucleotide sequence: TGTGCCACCAAAAAGCGGGAGGGCCTTAGAGATACGCAGTATTTT.

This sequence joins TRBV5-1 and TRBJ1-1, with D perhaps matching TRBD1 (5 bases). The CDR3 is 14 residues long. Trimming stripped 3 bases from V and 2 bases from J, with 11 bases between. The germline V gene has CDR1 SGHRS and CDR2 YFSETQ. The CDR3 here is CASSSGTGNTEAFF. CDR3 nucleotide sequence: TGCGCCAGCAGCTCTGGGACGGGAAACACTGAAGCTTTCTTT.

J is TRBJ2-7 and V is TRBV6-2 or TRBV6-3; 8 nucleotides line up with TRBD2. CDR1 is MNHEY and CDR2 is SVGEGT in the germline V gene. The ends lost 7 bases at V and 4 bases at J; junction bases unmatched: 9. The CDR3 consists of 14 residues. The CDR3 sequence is CASIRRAGGYEQYF. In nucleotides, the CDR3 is TGTGCCAGCATTCGGAGGGCGGGGGGTTACGAGCAGTACTTC.

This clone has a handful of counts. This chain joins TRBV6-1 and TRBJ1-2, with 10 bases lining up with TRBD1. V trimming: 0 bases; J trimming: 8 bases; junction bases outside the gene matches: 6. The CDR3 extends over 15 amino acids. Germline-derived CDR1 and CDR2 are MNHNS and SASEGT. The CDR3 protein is CASSEAADRGMGYTF. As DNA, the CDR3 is TGTGCCAGCAGTGAAGCCGCGGACAGGGGGATGGGCTACACCTTC.

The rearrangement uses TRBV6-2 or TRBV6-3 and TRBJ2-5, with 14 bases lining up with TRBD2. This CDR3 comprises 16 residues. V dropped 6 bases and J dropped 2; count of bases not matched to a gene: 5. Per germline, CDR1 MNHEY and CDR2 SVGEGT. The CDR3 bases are TGTGCCAGCAGCCAAGGACTAGCGGGAGGTCAAGAGACCCAGTACTTC. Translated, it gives CASSQGLAGGQETQYF.

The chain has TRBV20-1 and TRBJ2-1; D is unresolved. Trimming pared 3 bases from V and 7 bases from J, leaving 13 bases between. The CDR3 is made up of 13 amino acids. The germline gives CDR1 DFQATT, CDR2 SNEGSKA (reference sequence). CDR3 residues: CSASAPPLNEQFF. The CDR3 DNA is TGCAGTGCTAGTGCACCCCCGCTAAATGAGCAGTTCTTC.

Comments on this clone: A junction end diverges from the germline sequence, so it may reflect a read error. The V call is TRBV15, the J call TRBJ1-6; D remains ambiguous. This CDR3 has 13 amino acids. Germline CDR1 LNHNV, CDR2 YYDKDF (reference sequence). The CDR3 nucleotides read TGTGCCACTAGCAGGTACTCAAATTCACCCCTCCACTTT. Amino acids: CATSRYSNSPLHF.

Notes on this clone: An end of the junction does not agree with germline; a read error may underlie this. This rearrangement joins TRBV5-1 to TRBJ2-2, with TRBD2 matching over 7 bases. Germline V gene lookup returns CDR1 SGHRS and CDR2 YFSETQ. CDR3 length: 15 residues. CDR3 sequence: CASSLTGGNTVELFF. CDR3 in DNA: TGCGCCAGCAGCTTGACCGGGGGGAACACCGTGGAGCTGTTTTTT.

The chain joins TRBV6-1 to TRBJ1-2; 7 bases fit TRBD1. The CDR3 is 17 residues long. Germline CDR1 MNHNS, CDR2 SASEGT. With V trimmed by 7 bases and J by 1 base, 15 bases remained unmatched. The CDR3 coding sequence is TGTGCCAGCAAGAACCGACAGGGAGGAAACTTTAACTATGGCTACACCTTC. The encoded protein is CASKNRQGGNFNYGYTF.

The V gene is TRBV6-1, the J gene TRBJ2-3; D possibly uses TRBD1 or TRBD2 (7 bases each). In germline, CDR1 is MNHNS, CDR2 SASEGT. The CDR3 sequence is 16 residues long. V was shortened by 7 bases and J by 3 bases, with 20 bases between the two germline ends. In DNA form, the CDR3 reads TGTGCCAGCACCCAGGGGGGCGGGAGAGGAACAGATACGCAGTATTTT. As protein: CASTQGGGRGTDTQYF.

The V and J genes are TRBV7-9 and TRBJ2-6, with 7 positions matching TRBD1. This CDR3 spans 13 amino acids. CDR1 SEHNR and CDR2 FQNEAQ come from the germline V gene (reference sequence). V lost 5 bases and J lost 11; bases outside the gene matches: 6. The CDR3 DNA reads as TGTGCCAGCAGCCGACAGGGCACTGACGTCCTGACTTTC. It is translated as CASSRQGTDVLTF. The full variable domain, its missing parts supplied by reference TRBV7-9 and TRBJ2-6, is DTGVSQNPRHKITKRGQNVTFRCDPISEHNRLYWYRQTLGQGPEFLTYFQNEAQLEKSRLLSDRFSAERPKGSFSTLEIQRTEQGDSAMYLCASSRQGTDVLTFGAGSRLTVL.

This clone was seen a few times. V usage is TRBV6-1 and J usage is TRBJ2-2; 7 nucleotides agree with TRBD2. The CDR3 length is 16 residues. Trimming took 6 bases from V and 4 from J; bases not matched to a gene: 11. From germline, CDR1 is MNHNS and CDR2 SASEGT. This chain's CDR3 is CASSPPLGGSTGELFF. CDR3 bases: TGTGCCAGCAGCCCCCCCTTGGGCGGGAGCACCGGGGAGCTGTTTTTT.

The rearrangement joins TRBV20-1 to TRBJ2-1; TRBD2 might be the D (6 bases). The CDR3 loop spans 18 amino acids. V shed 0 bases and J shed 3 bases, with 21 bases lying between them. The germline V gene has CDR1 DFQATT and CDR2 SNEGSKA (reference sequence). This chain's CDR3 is CSARDGPGRDKYYNEQFF. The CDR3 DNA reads TGCAGTGCTAGAGATGGCCCGGGGCGGGATAAGTACTACAATGAGCAGTTCTTC.

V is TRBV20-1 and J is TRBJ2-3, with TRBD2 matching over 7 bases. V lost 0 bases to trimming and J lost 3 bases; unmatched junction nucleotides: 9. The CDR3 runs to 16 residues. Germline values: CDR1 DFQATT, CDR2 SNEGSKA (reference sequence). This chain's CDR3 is CSARDWGGSFTDTQYF. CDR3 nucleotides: TGCAGTGCTAGAGATTGGGGCGGGAGCTTTACAGATACGCAGTATTTT.

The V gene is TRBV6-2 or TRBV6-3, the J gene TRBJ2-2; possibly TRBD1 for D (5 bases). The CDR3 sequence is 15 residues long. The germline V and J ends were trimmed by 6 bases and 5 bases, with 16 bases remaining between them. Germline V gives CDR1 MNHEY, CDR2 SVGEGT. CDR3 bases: TGTGCCAGCAGCCTCGGGCAGGGCGCTACCGGGGAGCTGTTTTTT. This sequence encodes CASSLGQGATGELFF.

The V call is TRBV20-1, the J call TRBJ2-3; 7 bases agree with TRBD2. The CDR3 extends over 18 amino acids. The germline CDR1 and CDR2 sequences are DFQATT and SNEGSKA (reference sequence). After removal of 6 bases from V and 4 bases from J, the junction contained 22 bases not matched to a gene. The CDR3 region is CSARAVGGPAGKADTQYF. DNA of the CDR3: TGCAGTGCCAGGGCTGTTGGTGGTCCAGCGGGAAAAGCAGATACGCAGTATTTT.

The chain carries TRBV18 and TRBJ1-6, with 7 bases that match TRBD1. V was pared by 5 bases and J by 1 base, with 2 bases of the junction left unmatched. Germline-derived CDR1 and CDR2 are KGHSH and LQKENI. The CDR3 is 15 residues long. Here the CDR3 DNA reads TGTGCCAGCTCAACGACAGGGTCCTATAATTCACCCCTCCACTTT. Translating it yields CASSTTGSYNSPLHF.

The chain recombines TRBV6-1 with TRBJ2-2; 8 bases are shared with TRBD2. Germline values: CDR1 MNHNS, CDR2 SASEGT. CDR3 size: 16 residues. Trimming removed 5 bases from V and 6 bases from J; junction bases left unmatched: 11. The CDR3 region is CASSPPGAGGPGELFF. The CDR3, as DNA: TGTGCCAGCAGTCCCCCCGGGGCGGGGGGCCCCGGGGAGCTGTTTTTT.

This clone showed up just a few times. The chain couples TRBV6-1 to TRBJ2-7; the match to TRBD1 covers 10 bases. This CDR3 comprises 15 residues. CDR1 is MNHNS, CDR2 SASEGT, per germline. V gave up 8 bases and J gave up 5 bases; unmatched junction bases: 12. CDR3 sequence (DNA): TGTGCCAGCGGATTCGGGGACAGGGGTTTGGACGAGCAGTACTTC. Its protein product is CASGFGDRGLDEQYF.

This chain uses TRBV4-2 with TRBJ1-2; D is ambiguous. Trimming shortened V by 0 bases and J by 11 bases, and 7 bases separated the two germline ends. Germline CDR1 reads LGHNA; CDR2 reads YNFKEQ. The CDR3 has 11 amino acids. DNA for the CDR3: TGTGCCAGCAGCCAAGATGAGGATTACACCTTC. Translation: CASSQDEDYTF.

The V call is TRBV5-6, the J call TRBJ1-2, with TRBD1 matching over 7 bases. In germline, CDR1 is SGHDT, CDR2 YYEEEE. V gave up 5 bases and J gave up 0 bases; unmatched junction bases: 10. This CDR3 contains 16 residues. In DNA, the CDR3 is TGTGCCAGCAGGTACAGGGGTTACCTAGCTAACTATGGCTACACCTTC. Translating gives CASRYRGYLANYGYTF.

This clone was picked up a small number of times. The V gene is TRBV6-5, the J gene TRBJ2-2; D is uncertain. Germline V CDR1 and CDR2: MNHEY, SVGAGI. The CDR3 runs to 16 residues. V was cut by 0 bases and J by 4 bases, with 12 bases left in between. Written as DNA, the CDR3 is TGTGCCAGCAGTTACTCATGGATAGCTGGCACCGGGGAGCTGTTTTTT. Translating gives CASSYSWIAGTGELFF.

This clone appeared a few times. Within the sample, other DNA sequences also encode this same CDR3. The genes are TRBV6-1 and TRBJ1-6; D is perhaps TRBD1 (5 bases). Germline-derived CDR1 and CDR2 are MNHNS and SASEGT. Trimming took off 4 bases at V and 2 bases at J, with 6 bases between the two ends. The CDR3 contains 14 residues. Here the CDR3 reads CASSAGPYNSPLHF. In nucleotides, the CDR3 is TGTGCCAGCAGTGCGGGACCCTATAATTCACCCCTCCACTTT.

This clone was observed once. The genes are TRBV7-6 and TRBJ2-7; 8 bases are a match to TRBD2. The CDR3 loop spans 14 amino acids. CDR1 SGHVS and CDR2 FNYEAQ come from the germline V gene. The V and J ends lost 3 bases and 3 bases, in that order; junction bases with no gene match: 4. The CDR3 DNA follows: TGTGCCAGCAGCTTTAGCGGGACACACTACGAGCAGTACTTC. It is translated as CASSFSGTHYEQYF.